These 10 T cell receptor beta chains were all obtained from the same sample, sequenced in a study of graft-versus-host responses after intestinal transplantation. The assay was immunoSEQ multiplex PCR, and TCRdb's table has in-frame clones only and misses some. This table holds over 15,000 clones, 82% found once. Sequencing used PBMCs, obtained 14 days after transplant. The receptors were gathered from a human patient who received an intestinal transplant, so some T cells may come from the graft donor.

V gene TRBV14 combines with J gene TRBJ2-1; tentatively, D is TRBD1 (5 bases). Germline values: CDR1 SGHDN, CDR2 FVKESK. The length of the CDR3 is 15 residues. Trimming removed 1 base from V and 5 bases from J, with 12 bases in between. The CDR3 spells CASSQVAGRNNEQFF. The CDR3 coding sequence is TGTGCCAGCAGCCAAGTTGCAGGGCGGAACAATGAGCAGTTCTTC.

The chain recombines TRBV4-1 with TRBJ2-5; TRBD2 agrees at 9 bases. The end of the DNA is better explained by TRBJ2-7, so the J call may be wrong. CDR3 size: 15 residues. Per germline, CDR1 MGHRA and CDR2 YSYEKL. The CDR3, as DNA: TGCGCCAGCAGCCCGCGGACTAGCGTTGCCTACGAGCAGTACTTC. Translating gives CASSPRTSVAYEQYF.

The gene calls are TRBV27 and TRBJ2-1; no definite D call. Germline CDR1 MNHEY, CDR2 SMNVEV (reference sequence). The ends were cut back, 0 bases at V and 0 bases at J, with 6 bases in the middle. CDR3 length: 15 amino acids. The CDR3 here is CASSLSDSSYNEQFF. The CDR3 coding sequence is TGTGCCAGCAGTTTATCGGATTCCTCCTACAATGAGCAGTTCTTC.

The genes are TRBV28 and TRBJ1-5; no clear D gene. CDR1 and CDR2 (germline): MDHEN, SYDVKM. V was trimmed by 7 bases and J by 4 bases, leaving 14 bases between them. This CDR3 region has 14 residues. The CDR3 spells CASTLFGENQPQHF. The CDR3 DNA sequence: TGTGCCAGCACCCTATTCGGAGAGAATCAGCCCCAGCATTTT.

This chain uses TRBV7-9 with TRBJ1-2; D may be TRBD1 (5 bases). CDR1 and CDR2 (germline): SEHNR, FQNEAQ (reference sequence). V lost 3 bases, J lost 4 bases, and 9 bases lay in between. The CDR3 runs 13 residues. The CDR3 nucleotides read TGTGCCAGCAGCTTGGGCAGGGTCTATGGCTACACCTTC. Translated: CASSLGRVYGYTF.

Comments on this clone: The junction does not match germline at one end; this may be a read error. The CDR3 nucleotides read TGTGCTAGCAGCTTGGGGACTAGCGGGAGAATCCAGGAGACCCAGTACTTC. Its translation: CASSLGTSGRIQETQYF. V gene TRBV7-7 combines with J gene TRBJ2-5; TRBD2 matches at 14 bases. The germline V gene encodes CDR1 SSHAT and CDR2 FNYEAQ (reference sequence). This CDR3 contains 17 residues.

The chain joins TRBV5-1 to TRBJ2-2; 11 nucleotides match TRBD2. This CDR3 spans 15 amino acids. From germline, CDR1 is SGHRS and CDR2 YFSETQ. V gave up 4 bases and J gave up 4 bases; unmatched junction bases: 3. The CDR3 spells CASSLSGGATGELFF. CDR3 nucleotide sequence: TGCGCCAGCAGCCTTAGCGGGGGGGCCACCGGGGAGCTGTTTTTT. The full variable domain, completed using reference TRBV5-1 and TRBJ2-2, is KAGVTQTPRYLIKTRGQQVTLSCSPISGHRSVSWYQQTPGQGLQFLFEYFSETQRNKGNFPGRFSGRQFSNSRSEMNVSTLELGDSALYLCASSLSGGATGELFFGEGSRLTVL.

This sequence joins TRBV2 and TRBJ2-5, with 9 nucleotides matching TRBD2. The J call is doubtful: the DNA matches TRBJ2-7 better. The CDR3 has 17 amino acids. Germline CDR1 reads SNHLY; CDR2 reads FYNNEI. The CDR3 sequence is CASTTRASGDSSYEQYF. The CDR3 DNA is TGTGCCAGCACGACTCGAGCTAGCGGGGATAGCTCCTACGAGCAGTACTTC.

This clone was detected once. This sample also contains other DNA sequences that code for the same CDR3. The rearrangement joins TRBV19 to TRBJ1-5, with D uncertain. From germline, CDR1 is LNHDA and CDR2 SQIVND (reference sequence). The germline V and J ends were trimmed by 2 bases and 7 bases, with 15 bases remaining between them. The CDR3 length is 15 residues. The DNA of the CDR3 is TGTGCCAGTAGTATAAGGACGGGTGCGGTGCAGCCCCAGCATTTT. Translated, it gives CASSIRTGAVQPQHF.

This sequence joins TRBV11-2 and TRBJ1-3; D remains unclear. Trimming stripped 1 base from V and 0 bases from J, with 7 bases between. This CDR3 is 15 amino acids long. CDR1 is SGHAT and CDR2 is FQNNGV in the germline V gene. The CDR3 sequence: CASSLGPDSGNTIYF. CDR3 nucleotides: TGTGCCAGCAGCTTAGGGCCAGACTCTGGAAACACCATATATTTT.